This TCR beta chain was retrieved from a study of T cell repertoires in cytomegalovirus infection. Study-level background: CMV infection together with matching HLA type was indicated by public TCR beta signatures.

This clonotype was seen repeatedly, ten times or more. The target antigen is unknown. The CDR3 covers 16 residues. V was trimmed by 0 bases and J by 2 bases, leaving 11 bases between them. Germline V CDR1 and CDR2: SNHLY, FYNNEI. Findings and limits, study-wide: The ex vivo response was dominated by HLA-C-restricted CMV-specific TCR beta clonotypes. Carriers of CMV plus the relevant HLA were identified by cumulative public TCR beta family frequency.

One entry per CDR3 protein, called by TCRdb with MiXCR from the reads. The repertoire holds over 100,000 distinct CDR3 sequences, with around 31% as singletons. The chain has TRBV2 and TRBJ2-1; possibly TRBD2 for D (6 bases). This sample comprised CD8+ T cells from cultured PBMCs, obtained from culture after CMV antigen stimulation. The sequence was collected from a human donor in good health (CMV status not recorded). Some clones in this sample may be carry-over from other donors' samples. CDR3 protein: CASSEALSGPYNEQFF. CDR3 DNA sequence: TGTGCCAGCAGTGAAGCGCTTAGCGGCCCCTACAATGAGCAGTTCTTC.